The 14 T cell receptor beta chains below all came from one sample that was sequenced in a study of siplizumab effects on memory and regulatory T cells. Sequenced by immunoSEQ multiplex PCR; TCRdb stores in-frame clones only, minus some. The table includes about 50,000 clones, over 90% detected once. The specimen was CD8+ T cells sorted from blood. The receptors come from a human donor in good health.

The V and J genes are TRBV11-3 and TRBJ1-2; no clear D gene. V was pared by 1 base and J by 8 bases, with 17 bases between. The CDR3 has 15 amino acids. Germline-derived CDR1 and CDR2 are SGHNT and YENEEA. CDR3 nucleotides: TGTGCCAGCAGCTTAGTCGCGGCCGAGATGGGAGGCTACACCTTC. Translated, it gives CASSLVAAEMGGYTF.

This clone was seen once. The chain links TRBV4-1 to TRBJ2-3; D gene uncertain. V was cut by 0 bases and J by 5 bases, with 9 bases left in between. Germline loops: CDR1 MGHRA, CDR2 YSYEKL. This CDR3 has 14 amino acids. The CDR3 loop is CASSQDFTEDTQYF. CDR3 in DNA: TGCGCCAGCAGCCAAGATTTCACGGAAGATACGCAGTATTTT.

This chain connects TRBV7-3 to TRBJ2-7; D gene uncertain. The germline V and J ends were trimmed by 1 base and 7 bases, with 11 bases remaining between them. The CDR3 covers 13 residues. From germline, CDR1 is SGHTA and CDR2 FQGTGA. The CDR3 nucleotides are TGTGCCAGCAGCTTAAATTCCGGCGTGGAGCAGTACTTC. Its protein product is CASSLNSGVEQYF.

V and J are TRBV27 and TRBJ2-2; D is ambiguous. V lost 8 bases, J lost 6 bases, and 13 bases lay in between. CDR1 MNHEY and CDR2 SMNVEV come from the germline V gene (reference sequence). The CDR3 runs 13 residues. The DNA for the CDR3 is TGTGCCAGCGGTATAGGTCTCGCCGGGGAGCTGTTTTTT. This translates into CASGIGLAGELFF.

In the case of this clone: A far larger clone is only one base removed, so a read error is likely. The V gene is TRBV28, the J gene TRBJ1-1; D is ambiguous. V lost 5 bases to trimming and J lost 8 bases, with 15 bases between them. The CDR3 sequence is 13 residues long. Germline CDR1 is MDHEN and CDR2 is SYDVKM. CDR3 coding DNA: TGTGCCAGCAGTCTACACGGGATTGACGAAGCTTTCTTT. Its protein product is CASSLHGIDEAFF.

The chain recombines TRBV27 with TRBJ1-1, with D hard to call. Germline V gene lookup returns CDR1 MNHEY and CDR2 SMNVEV (reference sequence). V was clipped by 5 bases and J by 7 bases, with 17 bases between them. The CDR3 extends over 14 amino acids. The CDR3 bases are TGTGCCAGCAGTCTCAGGCTTTCGCAAGGTGAAGCTTTCTTT. Translating gives CASSLRLSQGEAFF.

The chain joins TRBV7-9 to TRBJ1-1; 8 bases align to TRBD1. CDR3 length: 15 residues. The V segment lost 3 bases and the J segment 3 bases; nucleotides outside the gene matches: 6. Germline assignment: CDR1 SEHNR and CDR2 FQNEAQ (reference sequence). CDR3 in DNA: TGTGCCAGCAGCTTTTTAGACAGGGGTGACACTGAAGCTTTCTTT. It translates to CASSFLDRGDTEAFF.

In DNA form, the CDR3 reads TGTGCCAGCAGCATCGGGACAGGGTACGAGCAGTACTTC. It specifies CASSIGTGYEQYF. The J gene is TRBJ2-7, the V gene TRBV7-7; 9 nucleotides match TRBD1. The CDR3 spans 13 residues. After removal of 5 bases from V and 4 bases from J, the junction contained 3 bases not matched to a gene. CDR1 and CDR2 (germline): SSHAT, FNYEAQ (reference sequence).

The chain has TRBV2 and TRBJ2-5; 8 bases fit TRBD2. This CDR3 region has 15 residues. CDR1 is SNHLY and CDR2 is FYNNEI in the germline V gene. Germline trimming cut 8 bases from V and 2 bases from J; bases unmatched to any gene: 10. The CDR3 sequence is CASGSIAGRQETQYF. The CDR3 DNA sequence: TGTGCCAGCGGGTCGATAGCGGGACGTCAAGAGACCCAGTACTTC.

The chain uses TRBV7-9 and TRBJ2-4; 7 positions agree with TRBD2. The CDR3 has 17 residues. The trim removed 4 bases at V and 3 bases at J, leaving 12 bases unmatched. Germline V lookup: CDR1 SEHNR, CDR2 FQNEAQ (reference sequence). The CDR3 DNA reads as TGTGCCAGCAGCTCACCTCGGCCAGCGGGAATCAAAAACATTCAGTACTTC. It codes for CASSSPRPAGIKNIQYF.

The gene calls are TRBV28 and TRBJ1-5, with a possible D match to TRBD1 (6 bases). V lost 2 bases and J 4 bases, leaving 21 bases between the germline ends. This CDR3 region has 18 residues. CDR1 is MDHEN, CDR2 SYDVKM, per germline. The CDR3 sequence is CASSLGVMGATSNQPQHF. The DNA for the CDR3 is TGTGCCAGCAGTTTAGGGGTAATGGGGGCTACCTCTAATCAGCCCCAGCATTTT.

This chain links TRBV2 with TRBJ1-2, with D hard to call. The CDR3 sequence is 14 residues long. Germline V lookup: CDR1 SNHLY, CDR2 FYNNEI. V was trimmed by 0 bases and J by 1 base, leaving 6 bases between them. The CDR3 sequence: CASSEAGNNYGYTF. CDR3 sequence (DNA): TGTGCCAGCAGTGAAGCCGGGAATAACTATGGCTACACCTTC. The whole variable domain, filled in from reference TRBV2 and TRBJ1-2, reads EPEVTQTPSHQVTQMGQEVILRCVPISNHLYFYWYRQILGQKVEFLVSFYNNEISEKSEIFDDQFSVERPDGSNFTLKIRSTKLEDSAMYFCASSEAGNNYGYTFGSGTRLTVV.

The chain carries TRBV7-9 and TRBJ2-5; D is ambiguous. Trimming took off 1 base at V and 5 bases at J, with 11 bases between the two ends. The germline gives CDR1 SEHNR, CDR2 FQNEAQ (reference sequence). CDR3 length: 14 residues. CDR3 loop: CASSLVSSAETQYF. The CDR3 DNA is TGTGCCAGCAGCTTAGTCAGCTCTGCGGAGACCCAGTACTTC.

This sequence joins TRBV2 and TRBJ2-1, with TRBD2 matching 16 bases. Unmatched junction bases numbered 8, after V lost 6 bases and J lost 12 bases. The CDR3 has 15 residues. Germline assignment: CDR1 SNHLY and CDR2 FYNNEI. This CDR3 is CASSSGTSGRVGQFF. For the CDR3, the DNA is TGTGCCAGCAGCTCCGGGACTAGCGGGAGGGTAGGGCAGTTCTTC.